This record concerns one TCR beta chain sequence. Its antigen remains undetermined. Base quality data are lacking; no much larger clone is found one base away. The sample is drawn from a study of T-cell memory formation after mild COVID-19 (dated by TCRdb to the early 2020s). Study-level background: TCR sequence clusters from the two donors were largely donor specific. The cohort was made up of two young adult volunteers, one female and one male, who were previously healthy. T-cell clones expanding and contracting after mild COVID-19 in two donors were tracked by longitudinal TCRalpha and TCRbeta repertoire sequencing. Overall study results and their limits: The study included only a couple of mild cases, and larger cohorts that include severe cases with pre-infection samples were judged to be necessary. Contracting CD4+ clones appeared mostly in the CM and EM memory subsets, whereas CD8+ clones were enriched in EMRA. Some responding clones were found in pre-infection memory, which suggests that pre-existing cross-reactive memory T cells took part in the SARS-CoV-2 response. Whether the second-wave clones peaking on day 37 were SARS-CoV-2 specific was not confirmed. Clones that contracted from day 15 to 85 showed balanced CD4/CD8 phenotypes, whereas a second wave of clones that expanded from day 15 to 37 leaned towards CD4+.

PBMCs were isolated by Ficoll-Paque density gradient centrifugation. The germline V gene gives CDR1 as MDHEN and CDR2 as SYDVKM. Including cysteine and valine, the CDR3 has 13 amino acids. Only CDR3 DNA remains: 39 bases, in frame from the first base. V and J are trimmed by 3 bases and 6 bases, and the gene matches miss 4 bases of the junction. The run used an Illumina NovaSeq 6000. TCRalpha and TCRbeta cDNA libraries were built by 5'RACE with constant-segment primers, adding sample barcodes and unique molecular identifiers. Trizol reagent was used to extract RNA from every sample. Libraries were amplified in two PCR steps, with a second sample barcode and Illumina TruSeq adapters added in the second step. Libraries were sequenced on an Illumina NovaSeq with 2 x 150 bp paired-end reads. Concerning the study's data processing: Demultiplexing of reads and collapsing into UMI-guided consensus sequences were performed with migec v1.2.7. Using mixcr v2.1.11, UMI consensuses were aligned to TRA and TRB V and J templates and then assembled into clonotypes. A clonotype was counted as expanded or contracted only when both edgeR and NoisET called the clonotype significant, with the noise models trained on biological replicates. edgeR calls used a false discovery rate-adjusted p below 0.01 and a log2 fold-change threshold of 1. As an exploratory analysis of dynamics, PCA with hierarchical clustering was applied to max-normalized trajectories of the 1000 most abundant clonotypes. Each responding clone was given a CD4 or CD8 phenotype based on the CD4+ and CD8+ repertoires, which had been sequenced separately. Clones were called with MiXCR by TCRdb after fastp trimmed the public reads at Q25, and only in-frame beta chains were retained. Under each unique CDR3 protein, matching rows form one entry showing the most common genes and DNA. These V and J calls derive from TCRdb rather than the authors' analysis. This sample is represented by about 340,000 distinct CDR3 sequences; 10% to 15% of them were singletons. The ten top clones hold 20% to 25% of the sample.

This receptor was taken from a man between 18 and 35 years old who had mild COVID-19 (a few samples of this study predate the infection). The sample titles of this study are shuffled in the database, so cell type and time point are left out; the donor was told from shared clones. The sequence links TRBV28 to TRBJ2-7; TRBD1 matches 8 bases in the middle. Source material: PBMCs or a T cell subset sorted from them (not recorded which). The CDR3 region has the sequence CASSFVRGLEQYV. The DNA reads TGTGCCAGCAGTTTCGTCAGGGGGCTCGAGCAGTACGTC.